The present T cell receptor beta chain was sequenced within a study of shared clonotypes between healthy human individuals. About the research overall: A couple of women and a few men aged 18 to 49 made up the donors.

For each subset, genomic DNA was distributed in equal portions over several immunoSEQ plates. TCRdb's copy holds only in-frame clones and misses some; the assay was immunoSEQ multiplex PCR. The sample holds approximately 2.5 million clones; 93% are singletons and the top ten take around 0.4%. Overall study findings and caveats: Naive subsets typically showed greater estimated richness than memory subsets.

The CDR3 is 18 amino acids. V lost 2 bases to trimming and J lost 3 bases; unmatched junction nucleotides: 13. CDR1 is MNHNS, CDR2 SASEGT, per germline. Notes on this clone: As yet, its antigen is unknown.

The chain links TRBV6-1 to TRBJ1-1, with 9 bases fitting TRBD1. Sequenced input: naive CD4+ T cells from PBMCs. Subset reported: CD45RA+ positively selected. This clonotype originated in a man between 18 and 29 years old in good health. Some clones in this sample may be carry-over from other donors' samples. The chain's CDR3 is CASSERVDRGVWDTEAFF. In DNA form, the CDR3 reads TGTGCCAGCAGTGAAAGGGTGGACAGGGGCGTGTGGGACACTGAAGCTTTCTTT.